A single sample is the source of the 21 T cell receptor beta chains below, sequenced in a study of a mutant IDH1 vaccine in newly diagnosed glioma. The sample's time point: week 47, end of study. The investigators gave 300 ug of mutant IDH1 20-mer peptide in each vaccine dose, together with topical imiquimod. Produced via immunoSEQ multiplex PCR; TCRdb's table is partial and in-frame only. The table records about 94,000 clones, under 90% of them present only once. For these TCRs, the target antigens are not known. The material was PBMCs, obtained from a glioma patient whose treatment included an IDH1 peptide vaccine. The source is a woman in her forties or fifties with glioma.

The chain carries TRBV5-1 and TRBJ1-1, with a tentative D call TRBD1 (6 bases). Germline CDR1 SGHRS, CDR2 YFSETQ. The length of the CDR3 is 12 residues. Trimming took 1 base from V and 5 from J, leaving 6 bases between them. CDR3: CASSLQGTEAFF. DNA of the CDR3: TGCGCCAGCAGCTTGCAGGGGACTGAAGCTTTCTTT.

The chain joins TRBV6-5 to TRBJ2-7, with D possibly being TRBD2 (7 bases). Per the germline V gene, CDR1 is MNHEY and CDR2 is SVGAGI. This CDR3 region has 14 residues. Trimming pared 2 bases from V and 2 bases from J, leaving 10 bases between. Here the CDR3 DNA reads TGTGCCAGCAGTTACGGGGGGGCCGCCTACGAGCAGTACTTC. Translating gives CASSYGGAAYEQYF.

V is TRBV4-1 and J is TRBJ2-5, with TRBD2 matching over 7 bases. The DNA end is more similar to TRBJ2-7, so the J call may be wrong. CDR1 is MGHRA, CDR2 YSYEKL, per germline. This CDR3 is 13 amino acids long. The CDR3 protein is CASSQLTGGEQYF. The DNA of the CDR3 is TGCGCCAGCAGCCAATTAACGGGGGGCGAGCAGTACTTC.

The rearrangement links TRBV9 to TRBJ1-3, with D uncertain. CDR1 is SGDLS and CDR2 is YYNGEE in the germline V gene. The V end lost 4 bases, the J end lost 3 bases, and 14 bases lay between the germline ends. The CDR3 contains 15 residues. In DNA form, the CDR3 reads TGTGCCAGCAGCCCGTTAGGACCGATTGGAAACACCATATATTTT. It translates to CASSPLGPIGNTIYF.

This clone has just a few counts. The V gene is TRBV5-4, the J gene TRBJ1-1, with D maybe TRBD1 (5 bases). Germline V gene data show CDR1 as SGHNT and CDR2 as YYREEE (reference sequence). The V end lost 5 bases, the J end lost 5 bases, and 16 bases lay between the germline ends. This CDR3 comprises 14 residues. The CDR3 bases are TGTGCCAGCAGGCTGCAGGGAAGAGGGACTGAAGCTTTCTTT. Residues: CASRLQGRGTEAFF.

The rearrangement joins TRBV5-5 to TRBJ2-7; 7 bases map to TRBD1. V trimming: 2 bases; J trimming: 6 bases; junction bases outside the gene matches: 17. Germline assignment: CDR1 SGHKS and CDR2 YYEKEE (reference sequence). This CDR3 region has 17 residues. The CDR3 reads CASSFQGEWGYVGEQYF. The CDR3 DNA reads TGTGCCAGCAGCTTTCAGGGGGAGTGGGGCTATGTAGGCGAGCAGTACTTC.

The chain recombines TRBV6-5 with TRBJ1-4; D unresolved. CDR1 and CDR2 from the germline V gene are MNHEY and SVGAGI. This CDR3 spans 15 amino acids. Trimming shortened V by 0 bases and J by 8 bases, and 13 bases separated the two germline ends. CDR3 residues: CASSYSGSPGEKLFF. CDR3 nucleotides: TGTGCCAGCAGTTACTCCGGCTCTCCGGGGGAAAAACTGTTTTTT.

This rearrangement joins TRBV10-3 to TRBJ2-5; 15 bases fit TRBD2. Germline V CDR1 and CDR2: ENHRY, SYGVKD. CDR3 length: 18 residues. V trimming: 3 bases; J trimming: 4 bases; junction bases outside the gene matches: 9. As DNA, the CDR3 is TGTGCCATCAGTGATTCCTATGGACTAGCGGGAGGGGGAGAGACCCAGTACTTC. As protein: CAISDSYGLAGGGETQYF.

This clone was found a few times. The J gene is TRBJ1-1, the V gene TRBV30; D possibly corresponds to TRBD1 (5 bases). CDR1 and CDR2 (germline): GTSNPN, SVGIG (reference sequence). V was shortened by 3 bases and J by 5 bases, with 16 bases between the two germline ends. The CDR3 consists of 14 residues. In DNA form, the CDR3 reads TGTGCCTGGAGCCGATTGCGGGGGGGGACTGAAGCTTTCTTT. Amino acids: CAWSRLRGGTEAFF.

This clone was counted a few times. The chain has TRBV5-1 and TRBJ1-1; unclear D gene. Trimming pared 3 bases from V and 5 bases from J, leaving 14 bases between. The CDR3 runs 14 residues. CDR1 is SGHRS, CDR2 YFSETQ, per germline. The CDR3 loop reads CASSSLTEGTEAFF. The CDR3 bases are TGCGCCAGCAGCTCCCTAACCGAGGGAACTGAAGCTTTCTTT.

This rearrangement joins TRBV29-1 to TRBJ2-1; TRBD1 agrees at 8 bases. With 4 bases clipped from V and 3 bases from J, the junction kept 2 bases outside the gene matches. The CDR3 runs 13 residues. Germline loops: CDR1 SQVTM, CDR2 ANQGSEA. This CDR3 reads CSVVTGGYNEQFF. Here the CDR3 DNA reads TGCAGCGTTGTCACAGGGGGCTACAATGAGCAGTTCTTC.

The count of this clone is one. V gene TRBV28 combines with J gene TRBJ1-6, with a weak D call TRBD1 (5 bases). V lost 2 bases, J lost 8 bases, and 10 bases lay in between. Germline-derived CDR1 and CDR2 are MDHEN and SYDVKM. The CDR3 extends over 14 amino acids. CDR3 bases: TGTGCCAGCAGTTTAGTCAGGGACGATTCACCCCTCCACTTT. Translated: CASSLVRDDSPLHF.

The J gene is TRBJ2-5, the V gene TRBV5-1; D is possibly TRBD2 (6 bases). This CDR3 spans 14 amino acids. Germline V gives CDR1 SGHRS, CDR2 YFSETQ. V lost 4 bases and J lost 2, with 12 bases in between. For the CDR3, the DNA is TGCGCCAGCAGCCCGCGGGGAGAGCAAGAGACCCAGTACTTC. Amino acid sequence: CASSPRGEQETQYF.

The chain couples TRBV10-2 to TRBJ1-5; no clear D. CDR1 WSHSY and CDR2 SAAADI come from the germline V gene. The V and J ends lost 2 bases and 0 bases respectively, with 5 bases between them. The CDR3 totals 14 residues. The CDR3 bases are TGCGCCAGCAGTGAGACAGCTAGCAATCAGCCCCAGCATTTT. Its protein product is CASSETASNQPQHF.

The chain uses TRBV4-2 and TRBJ2-7; a weak D match, TRBD2 (5 bases). V shed 1 base and J shed 0 bases, with 19 bases lying between them. The CDR3 has 18 amino acids. CDR1 is LGHNA, CDR2 YNFKEQ, per germline. Here the CDR3 reads CASSQAFAAGKGSYEQYF. CDR3 nucleotide sequence: TGTGCCAGCAGCCAAGCCTTTGCGGCCGGGAAGGGCTCCTACGAGCAGTACTTC.

The rearrangement links TRBV6-9 to TRBJ2-5; perhaps TRBD1 as D (5 bases). In germline, CDR1 is MNHGY, CDR2 SVAAGI. V lost 3 bases, J lost 3 bases, and 14 bases lay in between. This CDR3 comprises 15 residues. In nucleotides, the CDR3 is TGTGCCAGCAGTTACAGCCAGGGCAATAAAGAGACCCAGTACTTC. It is translated as CASSYSQGNKETQYF.

This sequence joins TRBV27 and TRBJ2-5, with D uncertain. The CDR3 consists of 14 residues. Deletions cut 2 bases from V and 7 bases from J, with 14 bases between. Germline assignment: CDR1 MNHEY and CDR2 SMNVEV (reference sequence). For the CDR3, the DNA is TGTGCCAGCAGTTTAATGAGCAGCAGCGCGACCCAGTACTTC. It encodes CASSLMSSSATQYF.

V is TRBV27 and J is TRBJ2-5; weak D call: TRBD2 (6 bases). Gene TRBJ2-7 matches the end of the DNA better, so the J call may be wrong. The CDR3 covers 14 residues. Germline V gives CDR1 MNHEY, CDR2 SMNVEV (reference sequence). CDR3 coding DNA: TGTGCCAGCAGTTTAGCGGGTCGGGGGTACGAGCAGTACTTC. It translates to CASSLAGRGYEQYF.

The CDR3 DNA sequence: TGTGCCAGCTCCCGGGACAGTAACTATGGCTACACCTTC. Translating it yields CASSRDSNYGYTF. The rearrangement joins TRBV18 to TRBJ1-2; 7 nucleotides line up with TRBD1. This CDR3 spans 13 amino acids. Germline CDR1 and CDR2: KGHSH and LQKENI. With 6 bases clipped from V and 1 base from J, the junction kept 2 bases outside the gene matches.

On this clone: A read error may produce the germline difference seen at one junction end. Other DNA variants within this sample encode the same CDR3. The V gene is TRBV5-5, the J gene TRBJ1-1; 10 nucleotides align to TRBD1. Germline loops: CDR1 SGHKS, CDR2 YYEKEE (reference sequence). The CDR3 is 13 amino acids. CDR3 protein: CASRQGANTEAFF. The CDR3 nucleotides are TGTGCTAGCAGACAGGGGGCGAACACTGAAGCTTTCTTT.

The chain combines TRBV11-2 with TRBJ1-1; 11 nucleotides line up with TRBD1. CDR1 and CDR2 (germline): SGHAT, FQNNGV. This CDR3 is 15 amino acids long. V shed 5 bases, J shed 4 bases, and the junction held 6 bases outside the gene matches. For the CDR3, the DNA is TGTGCCAGCAGCGCGGCCGGGACAGGGGGCACTGAAGCTTTCTTT. This codes for CASSAAGTGGTEAFF.